The next 23 T cell receptor beta chains were all read from a single sample in a study of Tregs in tolerant kidney transplant recipients. The method was immunoSEQ multiplex PCR; TCRdb's version includes in-frame clones alone and lacks a portion of them. The sample consists of approximately 60,000 clones, roughly 86% of them appearing once. Mixed chimerism was transient after nonmyeloablative marrow transplants from related graft donors. The material sequenced was CD4+ T cells from blood (PBMCs), taken 6 months after the transplant. The receptor set was obtained from a human patient who received a combined kidney and bone marrow transplant. Some T cells may be provided by the graft donor.

This chain uses TRBV9 with TRBJ2-1; TRBD1 agrees at 9 bases. After removal of 5 bases from V and 2 bases from J, the junction contained 11 bases not matched to a gene. Germline V gene data show CDR1 as SGDLS and CDR2 as YYNGEE. CDR3 size: 17 residues. The CDR3 reads CASRVNRGQIPYNEQFF. The CDR3 DNA reads TGTGCCAGCAGGGTTAACAGGGGGCAGATCCCCTACAATGAGCAGTTCTTC.

The chain links TRBV30 to TRBJ2-1; 12 bases are a match to TRBD2. This CDR3 comprises 16 residues. Germline CDR1 GTSNPN, CDR2 SVGIG (reference sequence). The V segment lost 1 base and the J segment 2 bases; nucleotides outside the gene matches: 3. The CDR3 DNA is TGTGCCTGGAGTGCCGGACTAGCGGGAACCTACAATGAGCAGTTCTTC. It encodes CAWSAGLAGTYNEQFF.

This clone was counted only a few times. V and J are TRBV18 and TRBJ1-4; the D is unclear. The CDR3 runs 14 residues. Germline V gene sequence: CDR1 KGHSH, CDR2 LQKENI. The germline V and J ends were trimmed by 3 bases and 6 bases, with 11 bases remaining between them. CDR3 DNA: TGTGCCAGCTCACCGTCGGGGAGGGATGAAAAACTGTTTTTT. The encoded protein is CASSPSGRDEKLFF. The variable domain in full, completed from reference TRBV18 and TRBJ1-4, reads NAGVMQNPRHLVRRRGQEARLRCSPMKGHSHVYWYRQLPEEGLKFMVYLQKENIIDESGMPKERFSAEFPKEGPSILRIQQVVRGDSAAYFCASSPSGRDEKLFFGSGTQLSVL.

The V call is TRBV10-3, the J call TRBJ2-1; possible D gene TRBD2, 5 bases. The CDR3 length is 17 residues. V shed 2 bases and J shed 10 bases, with 24 bases lying between them. Germline CDR1 reads ENHRY; CDR2 reads SYGVKD. CDR3 DNA: TGTGCCATCAGTGAGACGAGGACCCCCAAAGCGGAGTTGGAGCAGTTCTTC. It translates to CAISETRTPKAELEQFF.

The chain recombines TRBV29-1 with TRBJ2-2, with D perhaps TRBD2 (6 bases). Between the trimmed V and J ends, which lost 5 bases and 5 bases, there was a span of 12 bases. Germline V CDR1 and CDR2: SQVTM, ANQGSEA. The CDR3 has 13 amino acids. CDR3 nucleotides: TGCAGCGTTAATCAGGGAGGAACCGGGGAGCTGTTTTTT. Amino acids: CSVNQGGTGELFF.

In its sample, this clone was seen a few times. This sequence joins TRBV10-3 and TRBJ2-7; the match to TRBD1 covers 10 bases. Germline V gene lookup returns CDR1 ENHRY and CDR2 SYGVKD. V trimming: 6 bases; J trimming: 3 bases; junction bases outside the gene matches: 5. CDR3 size: 14 residues. The CDR3 here is CAISRDRGNYEQYF. The CDR3 DNA follows: TGTGCCATCAGCCGGGACAGGGGAAACTACGAGCAGTACTTC.

The V gene is TRBV19, the J gene TRBJ1-4; 10 nucleotides align to TRBD1. CDR3 length: 13 amino acids. Germline trimming cut 9 bases from V and 7 bases from J; bases unmatched to any gene: 5. Germline CDR1 and CDR2: LNHDA and SQIVND (reference sequence). The CDR3 DNA sequence: TGTGCCAGCCGGGACAGGGGTGGTGAAAAACTGTTTTTT. This encodes CASRDRGGEKLFF.

The rearrangement joins TRBV12-5 to TRBJ1-1; 11 bases match TRBD1. The CDR3 contains 15 residues. V shed 0 bases, J shed 8 bases, and the junction held 5 bases outside the gene matches. CDR1 is LGHNT, CDR2 FRNRAP, per germline. The CDR3, as DNA: TGTGCTAGTGGTTTGGTGGCCGGACAGGGGGCCGAAGCTTTCTTT. Translated: CASGLVAGQGAEAFF.

This clone has only one observation. The chain links TRBV13 to TRBJ2-7; D may be TRBD2 (5 bases). Germline V gives CDR1 PRHDT, CDR2 FYEKMQ (reference sequence). The CDR3 is 16 amino acids. Deletions cut 5 bases from V and 2 bases from J, with 19 bases between. The CDR3 reads CASSISNRAAPYEQYF. The CDR3 DNA reads TGTGCCAGCAGCATCTCAAATCGAGCGGCCCCCTACGAGCAGTACTTC.

The V call is TRBV6-4, the J call TRBJ1-5; D is perhaps TRBD1 (6 bases). Germline-derived CDR1 and CDR2 are MRHNA and SNTAGT. V was shortened by 9 bases and J by 7 bases, with 16 bases between the two germline ends. The CDR3 covers 13 residues. For the CDR3, the DNA is TGTGCCAGGGACAGACCAGGACGGCAGCCCCAGCATTTT. Its translation is CARDRPGRQPQHF.

A few counts support this clone. The chain joins TRBV15 to TRBJ2-7; D ambiguous. The CDR3 length is 15 residues. In germline, CDR1 is LNHNV, CDR2 YYDKDF (reference sequence). Trimming cost V 0 bases and J 3 bases, with 12 bases left between them. CDR3 residues: CATSRDHALIYEQYF. DNA for the CDR3: TGTGCCACCAGCAGAGATCATGCGCTGATCTACGAGCAGTACTTC. The full variable domain, completed using reference TRBV15 and TRBJ2-7, is DAMVIQNPRYQVTQFGKPVTLSCSQTLNHNVMYWYQQKSSQAPKLLFHYYDKDFNNEADTPDNFQSRRPNTSFCFLDIRSPGLGDTAMYLCATSRDHALIYEQYFGPGTRLTVT.

The chain employs TRBV29-1 and TRBJ2-2, with D possibly being TRBD1 (5 bases). Per the germline V gene, CDR1 is SQVTM and CDR2 is ANQGSEA. Trimming pared 3 bases from V and 0 bases from J, leaving 14 bases between. This CDR3 is 16 amino acids long. Here the CDR3 DNA reads TGCAGCGTTGAGTCAGGGCAGGTAGCGAACACCGGGGAGCTGTTTTTT. As protein: CSVESGQVANTGELFF.

The genes are TRBV6-5 and TRBJ2-7; D perhaps matches TRBD1 (5 bases). Trimming stripped 4 bases from V and 3 bases from J, with 13 bases between. The V gene's germline CDR1 is MNHEY and CDR2 SVGAGI. The CDR3 has 14 residues. CDR3 amino acids: CASSWTPSSYEQYF. The DNA for the CDR3 is TGTGCCAGCAGTTGGACACCCTCAAGCTACGAGCAGTACTTC.

The V and J genes are TRBV7-9 and TRBJ2-7; maybe TRBD1 (5 bases). Trimming cost V 5 bases and J 1 base, with 12 bases left between them. The germline V gene has CDR1 SEHNR and CDR2 FQNEAQ (reference sequence). The CDR3 is 14 amino acids. For the CDR3, the DNA is TGTGCCAGCAGCCAGGCAGGGCTGTCCTACGAGCAGTACTTC. Translated: CASSQAGLSYEQYF.

The chain joins TRBV11-1 to TRBJ2-7; TRBD2 matches at 7 bases. The CDR3 has 15 residues. Germline CDR1 reads SGHAT; CDR2 reads FQDESV (reference sequence). V lost 2 bases to trimming and J lost 1 base; unmatched junction nucleotides: 5. The CDR3 coding sequence is TGTGCCAGCAGCTTAAAACCTAGCGGATCCTACGAGCAGTACTTC. Translation gives CASSLKPSGSYEQYF.

This chain joins TRBV5-6 and TRBJ1-6; D perhaps matches TRBD1 (5 bases). The V end was cut by 1 base, the J end by 8 bases, with 10 bases between. CDR1 is SGHDT and CDR2 is YYEEEE in the germline V gene. CDR3 length: 14 amino acids. The CDR3 spells CASSLSRADSPLHF. The CDR3 DNA reads TGTGCCAGCAGCTTGAGCAGGGCCGATTCACCCCTCCACTTT.

The CDR3 DNA reads as TGTGCCAGCTTTGAGTGGGAGTCAGGAAACACCATATATTTT. It codes for CASFEWESGNTIYF. The chain couples TRBV18 to TRBJ1-3; D is ambiguous. CDR1 is KGHSH and CDR2 is LQKENI in the germline V gene. V was cut by 7 bases and J by 4 bases, with 14 bases left in between. The CDR3 consists of 14 residues. The entire variable domain, with the rest obtained from reference TRBV18 and TRBJ1-3, is as follows: NAGVMQNPRHLVRRRGQEARLRCSPMKGHSHVYWYRQLPEEGLKFMVYLQKENIIDESGMPKERFSAEFPKEGPSILRIQQVVRGDSAAYFCASFEWESGNTIYFGEGSWLTVV.

A remark on this clone: This sample also contains other DNA sequences that code for the same CDR3. CDR3: CAWSVGGVETQYF. The DNA of the CDR3 is TGTGCCTGGAGTGTAGGAGGGGTGGAGACCCAGTACTTC. This chain links TRBV30 with TRBJ2-5; a weak D match, TRBD2 (6 bases). The CDR3 is made up of 13 amino acids. CDR1 is GTSNPN, CDR2 SVGIG, per germline (reference sequence). Trimming removed 0 bases at V and 5 bases at J, with 10 bases between.

The gene calls are TRBV28 and TRBJ2-1; TRBD2 aligns across 13 bases. CDR1 MDHEN and CDR2 SYDVKM come from the germline V gene. Trimming cost V 5 bases and J 7 bases; bases outside gene matches: 11. The CDR3 covers 17 residues. The CDR3 sequence: CASSPSTSGGAWNEQFF. CDR3 nucleotide sequence: TGTGCCAGCAGTCCATCCACTAGCGGGGGGGCTTGGAATGAGCAGTTCTTC.

This clone was found once. The chain links TRBV9 to TRBJ2-3; 13 positions agree with TRBD2. Germline loops: CDR1 SGDLS, CDR2 YYNGEE. V shed 7 bases, J shed 3 bases, and the junction held 8 bases outside the gene matches. CDR3 size: 16 residues. CDR3 bases: TGTGCCAGCGGTGCCCTGGGACTAGCGGGGACAGATACGCAGTATTTT. This gives the protein CASGALGLAGTDTQYF.

The V and J genes are TRBV5-4 and TRBJ2-3; 8 nucleotides align to TRBD2. Germline lookup yields CDR1 SGHNT and CDR2 YYREEE (reference sequence). V was pared by 4 bases and J by 0 bases, with 16 bases of the junction left unmatched. The CDR3 length is 19 residues. CDR3 DNA sequence: TGTGCCAGCAGCCCAGGACTAGCCCTTCCCCCTCTGAGCACAGATACGCAGTATTTT. This sequence encodes CASSPGLALPPLSTDTQYF.

This clone occurred once. The gene calls are TRBV5-1 and TRBJ2-3; TRBD1 aligns across 10 bases. With V trimmed by 7 bases and J by 0 bases, 5 bases remained unmatched. The germline CDR1 and CDR2 sequences are SGHRS and YFSETQ. The CDR3 loop spans 15 amino acids. The CDR3 nucleotides read TGCGCCAGCGGCGAGACAGGGGGCAGCACAGATACGCAGTATTTT. Translating gives CASGETGGSTDTQYF.

The V and J genes are TRBV28 and TRBJ1-1; the D gene is possibly TRBD1 (5 bases). The germline gives CDR1 MDHEN, CDR2 SYDVKM. V was clipped by 4 bases and J by 3 bases, with 12 bases between them. This CDR3 has 14 amino acids. CDR3 loop: CASSSGGRDTEAFF. In DNA, the CDR3 is TGTGCCAGCAGTTCTGGGGGGAGGGACACTGAAGCTTTCTTT.